This passage covers 8 T cell receptor beta chains from one sample sequenced in a study of T cell responses to AZD1222 COVID-19 vaccine. Sequenced by immunoSEQ multiplex PCR; TCRdb stores in-frame clones only, minus some. The repertoire holds about 90,000 clones, with more than 75% as singletons. The input for sequencing was peripheral blood, taken on day 0 of MenACWY control vaccination. Receptor source: an adult in good health.

The V and J genes are TRBV7-9 and TRBJ2-5; weak D call: TRBD1 (6 bases). Germline-derived CDR1 and CDR2 are SEHNR and FQNEAQ (reference sequence). The CDR3 runs to 14 residues. V was clipped by 5 bases and J by 5 bases, with 15 bases between them. The CDR3 DNA is TGTGCCAGCAGCATAGGGACAACACGGGAGACCCAGTACTTC. Translation: CASSIGTTRETQYF.

This chain connects TRBV6-5 to TRBJ2-7; D not resolved. The V gene's germline CDR1 is MNHEY and CDR2 SVGAGI. V was clipped by 0 bases and J by 4 bases, with 10 bases between them. This CDR3 is 14 amino acids long. CDR3 nucleotides: TGTGCCAGCAGTTACTCGAGAACTGCTTACGAGCAGTACTTC. The encoded protein is CASSYSRTAYEQYF.

The chain combines TRBV27 with TRBJ1-4, with D maybe TRBD1 (5 bases). V lost 4 bases and J lost 5, with 14 bases in between. The CDR3 is 15 amino acids. The germline V gene has CDR1 MNHEY and CDR2 SMNVEV (reference sequence). For the CDR3, the DNA is TGTGCCAGCAGTTCCCCGGGACTGCTCAATGAAAAACTGTTTTTT. Translation: CASSSPGLLNEKLFF.

The CDR3 sequence is CASSLAEVTEAFF. CDR3 nucleotides: TGTGCCAGCAGTTTAGCTGAGGTCACTGAAGCTTTCTTT. The rearrangement links TRBV12-3 or TRBV12-4 to TRBJ1-1; no clear D. This CDR3 is built from 13 residues. V was clipped by 0 bases and J by 4 bases, with 6 bases between them.

This chain connects TRBV2 to TRBJ1-1; weak D call: TRBD1 (5 bases). CDR3 length equals 15 residues. Germline CDR1 is SNHLY and CDR2 is FYNNEI. V was cut by 4 bases and J by 3 bases, with 15 bases left in between. CDR3 sequence reads: CASSVFALGDTEAFF. The CDR3 DNA sequence: TGTGCCAGCAGTGTTTTTGCGTTGGGGGACACTGAAGCTTTCTTT.

This chain joins TRBV5-4 and TRBJ2-3; D unclear. Trimming took off 4 bases at V and 5 bases at J, with 8 bases between the two ends. Germline CDR1 SGHNT, CDR2 YYREEE (reference sequence). This CDR3 has 12 residues. CDR3 in DNA: TGTGCCAGCAGCCCAATGGGAGATACGCAGTATTTT. It encodes CASSPMGDTQYF.

This clone has a single count. The chain recombines TRBV28 with TRBJ1-1; perhaps TRBD1 as D (6 bases). This CDR3 region has 14 residues. V was trimmed by 3 bases and J by 1 base, leaving 9 bases between them. CDR1 and CDR2 (germline): MDHEN, SYDVKM. CDR3: CASSFYRANTEAFF. CDR3 nucleotides: TGTGCCAGCAGTTTTTACAGGGCGAACACTGAAGCTTTCTTT.

This chain joins TRBV5-6 and TRBJ1-2, with D hard to call. Germline V lookup: CDR1 SGHDT, CDR2 YYEEEE. V dropped 2 bases and J dropped 5 bases, with 10 bases sitting between them. The CDR3 has 13 amino acids. In nucleotides, the CDR3 is TGTGCCAGCAGCTTAGGTTGGGGATATGGCTACACCTTC. Its protein is CASSLGWGYGYTF.